These 29 T cell receptor beta chains originate from one sample sequenced in a study of cytomegalovirus exposure and HLA in healthy donors. The repertoire was sequenced with immunoSEQ multiplex PCR; TCRdb's copy has only in-frame clones and lacks some. The sample lists 250,000 to 300,000 clones, around 85% occurring once. Specimen: PBMCs. The receptors were gathered from a woman younger than 35 in good health and CMV-seronegative.

In its sample, this clone was seen a few times. The chain carries TRBV7-9 and TRBJ2-1; no definite D call. Germline V gives CDR1 SEHNR, CDR2 FQNEAQ (reference sequence). This CDR3 comprises 15 residues. Trimming removed 0 bases at V and 9 bases at J, with 15 bases between. CDR3 region: CASSLASNPRVEQFF. The DNA of the CDR3 is TGTGCCAGCAGCTTAGCGTCCAATCCCCGGGTTGAGCAGTTCTTC. Full variable domain (missing parts from reference TRBV7-9 and TRBJ2-1): DTGVSQNPRHKITKRGQNVTFRCDPISEHNRLYWYRQTLGQGPEFLTYFQNEAQLEKSRLLSDRFSAERPKGSFSTLEIQRTEQGDSAMYLCASSLASNPRVEQFFGPGTRLTVL.

This rearrangement joins TRBV28 to TRBJ1-1, with 7 nucleotides matching TRBD1. The germline gives CDR1 MDHEN, CDR2 SYDVKM. Trimming at V came to 6 bases and at J to 6 bases, leaving 10 bases not matched to a gene. The CDR3 is 14 residues long. The CDR3 nucleotides read TGTGCCAGCAGATCCTCCGGGACAGTTGCTGAAGCTTTCTTT. This translates into CASRSSGTVAEAFF.

The count of this clone is one. The chain recombines TRBV30 with TRBJ1-4, with D possibly TRBD1 on 6 matching bases. Looked up from germline, CDR1 is GTSNPN and CDR2 is SVGIG (reference sequence). The CDR3 consists of 15 residues. Trimming pared 0 bases from V and 7 bases from J, leaving 15 bases between. The CDR3 region has the DNA TGTGCCTGGAGTGTACTAGGGGGGGCCAGTGAAAAACTGTTTTTT. It is translated as CAWSVLGGASEKLFF.

The chain is built from TRBV18 and TRBJ1-1; unclear D gene. This CDR3 is built from 14 residues. Trimming took off 3 bases at V and 1 base at J, with 9 bases between the two ends. Germline CDR1 is KGHSH and CDR2 is LQKENI. The CDR3 spells CASSPKSRNTEAFF. The CDR3 DNA follows: TGTGCCAGCTCACCGAAAAGTAGGAACACTGAAGCTTTCTTT.

This clone was observed a single time. The chain joins TRBV5-1 to TRBJ2-2; 10 bases line up with TRBD1. The germline V gene has CDR1 SGHRS and CDR2 YFSETQ. Unmatched junction bases numbered 7, after V lost 4 bases and J lost 4 bases. The CDR3 totals 16 residues. DNA of the CDR3: TGCGCCAGCAGCCCGATTGGACAGGGGGGCACCGGGGAGCTGTTTTTT. Encoded protein: CASSPIGQGGTGELFF.

The chain is built from TRBV6-6 and TRBJ2-1; D remains unclear. Germline-derived CDR1 and CDR2 are MNHNY and SVGAGI (reference sequence). The CDR3 length is 12 residues. V lost 2 bases and J 6 bases, leaving 5 bases between the germline ends. CDR3 DNA sequence: TGTGCCAGCAGTTACCCCGGCAATGAGCAGTTCTTC. Translation: CASSYPGNEQFF.

V gene TRBV4-1 combines with J gene TRBJ2-2, with D possibly TRBD2 on 6 matching bases. The V gene lost 1 base and the J gene lost 2 bases, with 14 bases spanning the gap. Germline assignment: CDR1 MGHRA and CDR2 YSYEKL. This CDR3 spans 17 amino acids. This CDR3 reads CASSQGIVRGNTGELFF. The CDR3 DNA reads TGCGCCAGCAGCCAAGGGATCGTGCGGGGAAACACCGGGGAGCTGTTTTTT.

The J gene is TRBJ1-1, the V gene TRBV5-1, with 8 bases aligning to TRBD1. Germline lookup yields CDR1 SGHRS and CDR2 YFSETQ. After removal of 3 bases from V and 1 base from J, the junction contained 2 bases not matched to a gene. The CDR3 spans 14 residues. CDR3 coding DNA: TGCGCCAGCAGCTCGGGGACAGGGAACACTGAAGCTTTCTTT. This sequence encodes CASSSGTGNTEAFF. The variable domain in full, with the rest retrieved from reference TRBV5-1 and TRBJ1-1, is KAGVTQTPRYLIKTRGQQVTLSCSPISGHRSVSWYQQTPGQGLQFLFEYFSETQRNKGNFPGRFSGRQFSNSRSEMNVSTLELGDSALYLCASSSGTGNTEAFFGQGTRLTVV.

This chain uses TRBV7-6 with TRBJ2-2; 7 bases are a match to TRBD1. V lost 5 bases to trimming and J lost 1 base; unmatched junction nucleotides: 7. Germline V gives CDR1 SGHVS, CDR2 FNYEAQ. This CDR3 comprises 16 residues. The CDR3 reads CASSTGTDLNTGELFF. The CDR3, as DNA: TGTGCCAGCAGCACCGGGACAGATCTGAACACCGGGGAGCTGTTTTTT.

The chain couples TRBV6-5 to TRBJ2-7, with 8 nucleotides matching TRBD2. J gave up 0 bases and V 6 bases, and 4 bases lay outside the gene matches. The CDR3 extends over 14 amino acids. Per the germline V gene, CDR1 is MNHEY and CDR2 is SVGAGI. The CDR3 bases are TGTGCCAGCAGCGATAGCGGGAACTCCTACGAGCAGTACTTC. As protein: CASSDSGNSYEQYF.

J is TRBJ1-5 and V is TRBV27; TRBD1 might be the D (6 bases). V was cut by 5 bases and J by 7 bases, with 21 bases left in between. The germline V gene has CDR1 MNHEY and CDR2 SMNVEV (reference sequence). This CDR3 spans 16 amino acids. CDR3 sequence reads: CASSPYKGGKGQPQHF. In nucleotides, the CDR3 is TGTGCCAGCAGTCCCTACAAGGGGGGGAAGGGGCAGCCCCAGCATTTT.

The chain recombines TRBV5-1 with TRBJ2-3; unclear D gene. Trimming took 0 bases from V and 3 from J, leaving 14 bases between them. The CDR3 totals 16 residues. CDR1 SGHRS and CDR2 YFSETQ come from the germline V gene. The CDR3 bases are TGCGCCAGCAGCTTGGATCTAGTGCGGCTGACAGATACGCAGTATTTT. Its protein is CASSLDLVRLTDTQYF.

In its sample, this clone was seen a few times. The rearrangement links TRBV10-1 to TRBJ1-1, with 12 bases that match TRBD1. V gave up 7 bases and J gave up 8 bases; unmatched junction bases: 2. Germline V lookup: CDR1 WNHNN, CDR2 SYGVQD (reference sequence). The CDR3 loop spans 12 amino acids. The CDR3 is CASIGTGGEAFF. The CDR3 DNA reads as TGCGCCAGCATCGGGACAGGGGGCGAAGCTTTCTTT.

The rearrangement uses TRBV6-6 and TRBJ1-5, with TRBD1 matching over 8 bases. The CDR3 length is 13 residues. In germline, CDR1 is MNHNY, CDR2 SVGAGI (reference sequence). Trimming removed 8 bases from V and 5 bases from J; junction bases left unmatched: 5. The CDR3: CASGPQGDQPQHF. The DNA of the CDR3 is TGTGCCAGCGGTCCACAGGGGGATCAGCCCCAGCATTTT.

DNA of the CDR3: TGTGCCAGCAGCGCCCTAAGCGGGAGAAATGAGCAGTTCTTC. It translates to CASSALSGRNEQFF. The chain couples TRBV5-4 to TRBJ2-1; the match to TRBD2 covers 8 bases. The V segment lost 4 bases and the J segment 7 bases; nucleotides outside the gene matches: 7. The CDR3 spans 14 residues. CDR1 and CDR2 from the germline V gene are SGHNT and YYREEE (reference sequence).

In the case of this clone: The germline gene is not matched at one end of the junction; a read error may be the cause. The chain is built from TRBV7-7 and TRBJ1-1; unclear D gene. The CDR3 has 13 amino acids. Germline V gene sequence: CDR1 SSHAT, CDR2 FNYEAQ (reference sequence). The CDR3 DNA reads TGTGCTAGCAGCCGTGCCACGGGGACTGAAGCTTTCTTT. Protein sequence: CASSRATGTEAFF.

This clone was seen a few times. The V gene is TRBV7-7, the J gene TRBJ2-1, with 8 bases lining up with TRBD2. This CDR3 contains 16 residues. Per the germline V gene, CDR1 is SSHAT and CDR2 is FNYEAQ (reference sequence). V shed 4 bases, J shed 9 bases, and the junction held 14 bases outside the gene matches. Here the CDR3 DNA reads TGTGCCAGCAGCTCAATTAGCGGGACCCCCAGCGGTGAGCAGTTCTTC. Protein sequence: CASSSISGTPSGEQFF.

This clone turned up a few times. V gene TRBV6-5 combines with J gene TRBJ1-2; D is unresolved. Germline V gene data show CDR1 as MNHEY and CDR2 as SVGAGI. The CDR3 extends over 14 amino acids. V lost 2 bases and J 6 bases, leaving 13 bases between the germline ends. The CDR3 nucleotides read TGTGCCAGCAGTTACACACAGTTCTATGATGGCTACACCTTC. Its translation: CASSYTQFYDGYTF.

The chain has TRBV7-9 and TRBJ2-1, with 9 bases identical to TRBD1. This CDR3 is 12 amino acids long. Germline CDR1 and CDR2: SEHNR and FQNEAQ (reference sequence). The V and J ends lost 6 bases and 14 bases, in that order; junction bases with no gene match: 8. Here the CDR3 DNA reads TGTGCCAGCAGTCAGGACAGGGGACATGAGTTCTTC. The encoded protein is CASSQDRGHEFF.

The V gene is TRBV5-1, the J gene TRBJ2-4; 11 nucleotides align to TRBD1. The germline CDR1 and CDR2 sequences are SGHRS and YFSETQ. The CDR3 consists of 16 residues. Trimming cost V 3 bases and J 6 bases; bases outside gene matches: 8. CDR3 bases: TGCGCCAGCAGCTCTGACGGGACAGGGGGAGGAAACATTCAGTACTTC. This encodes CASSSDGTGGGNIQYF.

This chain links TRBV30 with TRBJ2-1, with 11 positions matching TRBD1. J gave up 8 bases and V 2 bases, and 8 bases lay outside the gene matches. Germline values: CDR1 GTSNPN, CDR2 SVGIG (reference sequence). The CDR3 loop spans 15 amino acids. This CDR3 reads CAWSTRTGGLHEQFF. In nucleotides, the CDR3 is TGTGCCTGGAGTACGCGGACAGGGGGCCTTCATGAGCAGTTCTTC.

The chain combines TRBV7-9 with TRBJ1-1; D may be TRBD1 (5 bases). This CDR3 region has 13 residues. The V gene's germline CDR1 is SEHNR and CDR2 FQNEAQ (reference sequence). Trimming removed 2 bases at V and 4 bases at J, with 8 bases between. CDR3 sequence (DNA): TGTGCCAGCAGCTTAATGGGGGGCACTGAAGCTTTCTTT. It yields the protein CASSLMGGTEAFF.

V and J are TRBV7-8 and TRBJ2-2, with 9 positions matching TRBD1. The ends lost 5 bases at V and 3 bases at J; junction bases unmatched: 16. Germline V gene sequence: CDR1 SGHVS, CDR2 FQNEAQ. There are 19 residues in the CDR3. The CDR3 DNA reads TGTGCCAGCAGCGCCCGGGACAGGGATCAAGTAGGCTACACCGGGGAGCTGTTTTTT. This gives the protein CASSARDRDQVGYTGELFF.

A word on this clone: The sample holds other DNA sequences that translate to the same CDR3. The rearrangement links TRBV6-5 to TRBJ2-7; TRBD1 agrees at 8 bases. CDR1 and CDR2 (germline): MNHEY, SVGAGI. The length of the CDR3 is 13 residues. The ends lost 2 bases at V and 6 bases at J; junction bases unmatched: 3. CDR3 coding DNA: TGTGCCAGCAGTTACCGCACAGGGGGCGAGCAGTACTTC. This encodes CASSYRTGGEQYF.

The rearrangement joins TRBV10-3 to TRBJ2-1, with a weak D call TRBD1 (5 bases). CDR1 and CDR2 (germline): ENHRY, SYGVKD. V was shortened by 7 bases and J by 0 bases, with 16 bases between the two germline ends. The CDR3 has 16 amino acids. The CDR3 coding sequence is TGTGCCATCACTAAGCAGGGCCAGAGCTCCTACAATGAGCAGTTCTTC. Amino acids: CAITKQGQSSYNEQFF.

This chain uses TRBV28 with TRBJ1-2; possible D gene TRBD1, 5 bases. The CDR3 runs 15 residues. V lost 2 bases, J lost 8 bases, and 18 bases lay in between. CDR1 MDHEN and CDR2 SYDVKM come from the germline V gene. For the CDR3, the DNA is TGTGCCAGCAGTTTAACCGCAGGGAATGTGGGGGGCTACACCTTC. As protein: CASSLTAGNVGGYTF.

A few counts support this clone. The chain couples TRBV30 to TRBJ1-4; weak D call: TRBD1 (5 bases). Trimming removed 2 bases at V and 8 bases at J, with 15 bases between. CDR3 length: 14 residues. CDR1 is GTSNPN and CDR2 is SVGIG in the germline V gene (reference sequence). As DNA, the CDR3 is TGTGCCTGGAGTTGGAGGGGAGGGAACGAAAAACTGTTTTTT. Translating it yields CAWSWRGGNEKLFF.

The J gene is TRBJ1-2, the V gene TRBV4-2; D unclear. The V gene lost 3 bases and the J gene lost 3 bases, with 11 bases spanning the gap. Germline V CDR1 and CDR2: LGHNA, YNFKEQ. CDR3 size: 14 residues. This chain's CDR3 is CASSQEDLDYGYTF. CDR3 in DNA: TGTGCCAGCAGCCAGGAGGACCTCGACTATGGCTACACCTTC.

This chain uses TRBV27 with TRBJ2-7; 7 bases align to TRBD2. This CDR3 contains 13 residues. V was pared by 6 bases and J by 2 bases, with 4 bases of the junction left unmatched. Germline loops: CDR1 MNHEY, CDR2 SMNVEV (reference sequence). The CDR3 nucleotides are TGTGCCAGCAGAGCGGGGTCCACCTACGAGCAGTACTTC. This translates into CASRAGSTYEQYF.